The next 13 T cell receptor beta chains were all read from a single sample in a study of T-cell memory formation after mild COVID-19. A single record per CDR3 protein comes from TCRdb applying MiXCR to the 5' RACE reads. Altogether 40,000 to 55,000 distinct CDR3 sequences are present, roughly 12% being singletons, with the ten largest covering approximately 23%. Sequenced sample: PBMCs or a T cell subset sorted from them (not recorded which). These receptor sequences come from a man younger than 30 who had mild COVID-19 (a few samples of this study predate the infection). Cell type and time point are not known.

This clonotype was observed many times. The chain uses TRBV5-6 and TRBJ2-5, with a tentative D call TRBD2 (6 bases). The length of the CDR3 is 15 residues. CDR1 SGHDT and CDR2 YYEEEE come from the germline V gene. Trimming took 4 bases from V and 4 from J, leaving 17 bases between them. The CDR3: CASSRRSLGGETQYF. The CDR3 DNA follows: TGTGCCAGCAGCCGAAGATCGTTGGGAGGAGAGACCCAGTACTTC. The full variable domain, its missing parts supplied by reference TRBV5-6 and TRBJ2-5, is DAGVTQSPTHLIKTRGQQVTLRCSPKSGHDTVSWYQQALGQGPQFIFQYYEEEERQRGNFPDRFSGHQFPNYSSELNVNALLLGDSALYLCASSRRSLGGETQYFGPGTRLLVL.

This clonotype was seen a few times. The gene calls are TRBV29-1 and TRBJ1-1; D uncertain. Germline CDR1 and CDR2: SQVTM and ANQGSEA. With 8 bases removed from V and 0 bases from J, the gap between germline ends came to 10 bases. The CDR3 runs to 12 residues. Here the CDR3 reads CSPLRVNTEAFF. The CDR3 coding sequence is TGCAGCCCCCTCCGGGTGAACACTGAAGCTTTCTTT.

This clonotype showed up just a few times. This chain links TRBV4-2 with TRBJ1-5; D possibly corresponds to TRBD1 (5 bases). Between the trimmed V and J ends, which lost 0 bases and 5 bases, there was a span of 11 bases. The germline V gene encodes CDR1 LGHNA and CDR2 YNFKEQ. The CDR3 spans 15 residues. CDR3 sequence: CASSQDRQPHQPQHF. The CDR3 nucleotides are TGTGCCAGCAGCCAAGATAGACAGCCCCATCAGCCCCAGCATTTT.

The CDR3 region is CASSIQGGYEQYF. For the CDR3, the DNA is TGTGCCAGTAGTATACAGGGTGGCTACGAGCAGTACTTC. This sequence joins TRBV19 and TRBJ2-7; D possibly corresponds to TRBD1 (5 bases). Trimming removed 2 bases at V and 3 bases at J, with 8 bases between. Per germline, CDR1 LNHDA and CDR2 SQIVND (reference sequence). CDR3 size: 13 residues.

The table lists this clonotype with a few counts. The rearrangement uses TRBV5-5 and TRBJ1-4; TRBD1 matches at 8 bases. CDR1 is SGHKS, CDR2 YYEKEE, per germline (reference sequence). J gave up 6 bases and V 1 base, and 2 bases lay outside the gene matches. The CDR3 extends over 14 amino acids. The CDR3 reads CASSLIQGDEKLFF. The CDR3 DNA follows: TGTGCCAGCAGCTTGATACAGGGGGATGAAAAACTGTTTTTT.

This chain uses TRBV7-2 with TRBJ1-2; weak D call: TRBD1 (6 bases). This CDR3 comprises 13 residues. Germline CDR1 SGHTA, CDR2 FQGNSA. V lost 4 bases to trimming and J lost 8 bases, with 14 bases between them. The CDR3 nucleotides read TGTGCCAGCAGCTCAGGGGCCGGGGACGGCTACACCTTC. Translating gives CASSSGAGDGYTF.

DNA of the CDR3: TGTGCCAGTAGGGGAGGGAACACTGAAGCTTTCTTT. This sequence encodes CASRGGNTEAFF. This rearrangement joins TRBV19 to TRBJ1-1; D is unclear. There are 12 residues in the CDR3. The V gene lost 6 bases and the J gene lost 1 base, with 6 bases spanning the gap. Germline V gene lookup returns CDR1 LNHDA and CDR2 SQIVND (reference sequence).

J is TRBJ1-2 and V is TRBV27; TRBD1 is a possible D gene (6 bases). V shed 4 bases and J shed 8 bases, with 14 bases lying between them. This CDR3 region has 13 residues. Germline V lookup: CDR1 MNHEY, CDR2 SMNVEV (reference sequence). CDR3 DNA sequence: TGTGCCAGCAGTTCACAGGGCCTTGGGGGCTACACCTTC. Translated: CASSSQGLGGYTF.

The chain joins TRBV6-4 to TRBJ2-1; 7 bases agree with TRBD1. Germline CDR1 and CDR2: MRHNA and SNTAGT. The CDR3 runs 15 residues. J was trimmed by 4 bases and V by 2 bases; bases with no gene match: 5. The CDR3 loop is CASSDRDSSYNEQFF. The CDR3 DNA sequence: TGTGCCAGCAGTGACCGGGACAGTTCTTACAATGAGCAGTTCTTC.

The DNA of the CDR3 is TGTGCCAGCAGCCAAGCCCCAGGGGTCGCTTTCTTT. This translates into CASSQAPGVAFF. The rearrangement links TRBV3-1 to TRBJ1-1; tentative D call: TRBD1 (6 bases). The germline V gene encodes CDR1 LGHDT and CDR2 YNNKEL (reference sequence). This CDR3 is 12 amino acids long. Deletions cut 1 base from V and 11 bases from J, with 11 bases between.

Ten or more counts support this clonotype. The V call is TRBV27, the J call TRBJ2-1, with D tentatively TRBD1 (6 bases). V dropped 10 bases and J dropped 9 bases, with 19 bases sitting between them. Germline assignment: CDR1 MNHEY and CDR2 SMNVEV (reference sequence). The CDR3 length is 13 residues. This chain's CDR3 is CATVILGGTEQFF. The DNA of the CDR3 is TGTGCCACCGTGATCTTAGGGGGAACTGAGCAGTTCTTC.

The chain recombines TRBV28 with TRBJ1-2; D is ambiguous. The CDR3 is 13 residues long. Germline V gives CDR1 MDHEN, CDR2 SYDVKM. The ends were cut back, 6 bases at V and 8 bases at J, with 16 bases in the middle. The CDR3 region is CASSPLGPRGYTF. The CDR3 DNA reads as TGTGCCAGCAGCCCTCTGGGCCCGAGGGGCTACACCTTC.

The chain recombines TRBV14 with TRBJ2-1; 8 positions agree with TRBD1. J lost 6 bases, V lost 2 bases, and 6 bases had no gene match. Germline-derived CDR1 and CDR2 are SGHDN and FVKESK. The CDR3 totals 15 residues. The CDR3 DNA reads TGTGCCAGCAGCCAAATCGGGACAGGAAGCAATGAGCAGTTCTTC. Residues: CASSQIGTGSNEQFF.